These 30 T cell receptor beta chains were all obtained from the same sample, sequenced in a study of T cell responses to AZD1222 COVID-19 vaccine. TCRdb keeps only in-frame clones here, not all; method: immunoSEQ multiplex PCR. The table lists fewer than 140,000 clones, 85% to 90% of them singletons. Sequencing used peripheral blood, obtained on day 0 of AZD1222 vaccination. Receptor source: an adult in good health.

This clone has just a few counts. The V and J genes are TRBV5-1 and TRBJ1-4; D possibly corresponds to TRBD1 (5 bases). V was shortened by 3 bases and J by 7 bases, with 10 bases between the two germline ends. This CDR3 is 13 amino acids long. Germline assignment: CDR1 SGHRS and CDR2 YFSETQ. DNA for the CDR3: TGCGCCAGCAGCTGGGACGCCGCTGAAAAACTGTTTTTT. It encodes CASSWDAAEKLFF.

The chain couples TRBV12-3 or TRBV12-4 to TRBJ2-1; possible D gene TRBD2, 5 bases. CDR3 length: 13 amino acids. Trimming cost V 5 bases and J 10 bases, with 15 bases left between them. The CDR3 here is CASSPVPGLEQFF. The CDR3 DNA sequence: TGTGCCAGCAGTCCCGTTCCGGGGTTGGAGCAGTTCTTC.

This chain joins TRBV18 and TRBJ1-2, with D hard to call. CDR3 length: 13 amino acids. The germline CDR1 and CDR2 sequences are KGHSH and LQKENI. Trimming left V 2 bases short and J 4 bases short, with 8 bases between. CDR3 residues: CASSPTAFYGYTF. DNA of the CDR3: TGTGCCAGCTCACCAACAGCCTTCTATGGCTACACCTTC.

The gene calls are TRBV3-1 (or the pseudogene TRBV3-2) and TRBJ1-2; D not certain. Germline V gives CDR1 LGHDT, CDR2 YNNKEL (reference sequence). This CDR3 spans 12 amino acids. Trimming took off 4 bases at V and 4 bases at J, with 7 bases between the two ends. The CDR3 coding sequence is TGTGCCAGCAGCCCCTCGAGCTATGGCTACACCTTC. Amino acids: CASSPSSYGYTF.

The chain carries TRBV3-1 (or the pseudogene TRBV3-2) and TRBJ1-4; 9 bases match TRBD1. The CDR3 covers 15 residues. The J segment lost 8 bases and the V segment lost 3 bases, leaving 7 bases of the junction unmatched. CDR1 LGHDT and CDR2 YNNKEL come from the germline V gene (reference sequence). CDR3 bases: TGTGCCAGCAGCCAGGGGACAGGGTCTGGGGAAAAACTGTTTTTT. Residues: CASSQGTGSGEKLFF.

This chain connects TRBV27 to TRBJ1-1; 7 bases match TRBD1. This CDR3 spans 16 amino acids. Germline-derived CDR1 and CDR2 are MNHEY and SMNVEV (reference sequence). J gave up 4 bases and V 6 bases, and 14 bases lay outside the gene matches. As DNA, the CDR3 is TGTGCCAGCAGCCGCAGGGGGGTAGGGGGCGGCACTGAAGCTTTCTTT. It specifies CASSRRGVGGGTEAFF.

CDR3 sequence reads: CASSEAQTGNEQFF. As DNA, the CDR3 is TGTGCCAGCAGTGAAGCGCAGACAGGCAATGAGCAGTTCTTC. The chain recombines TRBV2 with TRBJ2-1; TRBD1 is a possible D gene (6 bases). The CDR3 has 14 amino acids. Germline-derived CDR1 and CDR2 are SNHLY and FYNNEI. The ends were cut back, 0 bases at V and 6 bases at J, with 9 bases in the middle.

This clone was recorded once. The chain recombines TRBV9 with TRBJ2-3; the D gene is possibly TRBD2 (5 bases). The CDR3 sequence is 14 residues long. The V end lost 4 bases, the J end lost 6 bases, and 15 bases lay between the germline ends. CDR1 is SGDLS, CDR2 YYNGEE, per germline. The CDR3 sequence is CASSPRLPGDTQYF. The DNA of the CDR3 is TGTGCCAGCAGCCCTAGACTACCCGGGGATACGCAGTATTTT.

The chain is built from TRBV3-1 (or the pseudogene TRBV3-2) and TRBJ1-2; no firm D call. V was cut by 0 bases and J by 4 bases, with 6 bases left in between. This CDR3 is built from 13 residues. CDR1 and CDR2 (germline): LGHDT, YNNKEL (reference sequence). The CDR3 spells CASSQDVAYGYTF. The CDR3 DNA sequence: TGTGCCAGCAGCCAAGACGTCGCCTATGGCTACACCTTC.

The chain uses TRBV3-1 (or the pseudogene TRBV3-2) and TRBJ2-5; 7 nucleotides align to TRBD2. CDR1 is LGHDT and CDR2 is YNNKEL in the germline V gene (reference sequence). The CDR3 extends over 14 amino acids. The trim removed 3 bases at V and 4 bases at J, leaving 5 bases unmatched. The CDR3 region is CASSQLTSPETQYF. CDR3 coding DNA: TGTGCCAGCAGCCAGTTGACTAGCCCAGAGACCCAGTACTTC.

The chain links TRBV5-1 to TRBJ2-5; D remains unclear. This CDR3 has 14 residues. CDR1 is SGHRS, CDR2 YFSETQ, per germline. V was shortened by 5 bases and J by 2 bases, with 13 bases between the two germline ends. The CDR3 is CASRPWGTQETQYF. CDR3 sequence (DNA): TGCGCCAGCAGGCCCTGGGGAACACAAGAGACCCAGTACTTC.

The DNA of the CDR3 is TGTGCCAGCAGTTACCTGGACAGATCCGAAGCTTTCTTT. Translation: CASSYLDRSEAFF. The V gene is TRBV6-5, the J gene TRBJ1-1; possibly TRBD1 for D (6 bases). Between the trimmed V and J ends, which lost 2 bases and 8 bases, there was a span of 12 bases. There are 13 residues in the CDR3. Looked up from germline, CDR1 is MNHEY and CDR2 is SVGAGI.

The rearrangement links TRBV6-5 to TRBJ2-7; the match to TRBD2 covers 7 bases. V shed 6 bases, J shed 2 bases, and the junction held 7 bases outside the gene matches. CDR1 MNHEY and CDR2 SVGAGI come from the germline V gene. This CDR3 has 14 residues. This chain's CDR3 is CASRGAGATYEQYF. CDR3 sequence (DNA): TGTGCCAGCAGAGGGGCGGGAGCAACCTACGAGCAGTACTTC.

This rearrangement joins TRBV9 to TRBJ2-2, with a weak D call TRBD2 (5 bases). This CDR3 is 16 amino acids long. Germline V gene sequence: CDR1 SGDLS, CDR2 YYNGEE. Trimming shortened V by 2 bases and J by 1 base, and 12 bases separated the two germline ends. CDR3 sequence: CASSVKREWNTGELFF. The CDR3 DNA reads TGTGCCAGCAGCGTGAAACGGGAATGGAACACCGGGGAGCTGTTTTTT.

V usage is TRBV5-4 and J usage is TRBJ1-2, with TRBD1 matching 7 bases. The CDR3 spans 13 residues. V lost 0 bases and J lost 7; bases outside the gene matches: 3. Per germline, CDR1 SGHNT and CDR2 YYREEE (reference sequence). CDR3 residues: CASSLAQGGGYTF. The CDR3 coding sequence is TGTGCCAGCAGCTTGGCCCAGGGGGGTGGCTACACCTTC.

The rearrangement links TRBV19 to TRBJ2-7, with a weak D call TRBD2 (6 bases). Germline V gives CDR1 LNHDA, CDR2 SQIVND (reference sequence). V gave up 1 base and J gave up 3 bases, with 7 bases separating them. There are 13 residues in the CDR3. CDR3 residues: CASSIGGNYEQYF. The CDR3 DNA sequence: TGTGCCAGTAGTATAGGCGGGAACTACGAGCAGTACTTC. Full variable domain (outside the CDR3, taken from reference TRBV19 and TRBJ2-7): DGGITQSPKYLFRKEGQNVTLSCEQNLNHDAMYWYRQDPGQGLRLIYYSQIVNDFQKGDIAEGYSVSREKKESFPLTVTSAQKNPTAFYLCASSIGGNYEQYFGPGTRLTVT.

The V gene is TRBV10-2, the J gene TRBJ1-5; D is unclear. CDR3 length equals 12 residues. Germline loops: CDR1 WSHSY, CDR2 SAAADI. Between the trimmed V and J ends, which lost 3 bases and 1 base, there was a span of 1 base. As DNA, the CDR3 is TGCGCCAGCAGTGACAGCAATCAGCCCCAGCATTTT. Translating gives CASSDSNQPQHF.

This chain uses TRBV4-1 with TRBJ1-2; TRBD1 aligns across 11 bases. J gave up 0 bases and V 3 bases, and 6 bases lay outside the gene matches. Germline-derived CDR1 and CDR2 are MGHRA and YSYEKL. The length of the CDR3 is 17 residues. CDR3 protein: CASSQSGQGETNYGYTF. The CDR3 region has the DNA TGCGCCAGCAGCCAGTCGGGACAGGGGGAAACTAACTATGGCTACACCTTC.

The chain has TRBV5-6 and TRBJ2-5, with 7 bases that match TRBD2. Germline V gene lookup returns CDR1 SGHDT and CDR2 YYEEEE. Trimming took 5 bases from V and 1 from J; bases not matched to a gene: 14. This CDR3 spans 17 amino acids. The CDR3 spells CASRRAVLADSQETQYF. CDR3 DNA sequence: TGTGCCAGCAGGAGGGCGGTGCTAGCGGACTCCCAAGAGACCCAGTACTTC. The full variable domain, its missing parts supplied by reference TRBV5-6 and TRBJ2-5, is DAGVTQSPTHLIKTRGQQVTLRCSPKSGHDTVSWYQQALGQGPQFIFQYYEEEERQRGNFPDRFSGHQFPNYSSELNVNALLLGDSALYLCASRRAVLADSQETQYFGPGTRLLVL.

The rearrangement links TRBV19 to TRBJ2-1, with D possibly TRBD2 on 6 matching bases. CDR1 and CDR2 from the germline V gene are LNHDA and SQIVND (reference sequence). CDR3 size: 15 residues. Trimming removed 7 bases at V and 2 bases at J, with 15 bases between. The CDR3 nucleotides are TGTGCCAGTACTCCCGAGGGAGGACCCTACAATGAGCAGTTCTTC. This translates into CASTPEGGPYNEQFF.

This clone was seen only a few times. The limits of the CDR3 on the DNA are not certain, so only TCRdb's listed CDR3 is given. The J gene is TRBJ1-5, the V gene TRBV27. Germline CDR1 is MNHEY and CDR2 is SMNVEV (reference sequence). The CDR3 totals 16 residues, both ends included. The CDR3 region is CASSTSSGASNQPQHF.

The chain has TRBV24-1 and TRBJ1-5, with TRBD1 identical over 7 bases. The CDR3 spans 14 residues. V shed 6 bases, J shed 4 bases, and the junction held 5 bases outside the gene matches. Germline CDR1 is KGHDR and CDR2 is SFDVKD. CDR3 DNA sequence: TGTGCCACCAGTAGATCAGGGGGTAATCAGCCCCAGCATTTT. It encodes CATSRSGGNQPQHF.

The CDR3 sequence: CASNQGGKQPQHF. As DNA, the CDR3 is TGTGCCAGCAATCAGGGTGGAAAACAGCCCCAGCATTTT. This rearrangement joins TRBV28 to TRBJ1-5, with D possibly being TRBD1 (5 bases). The germline gives CDR1 MDHEN, CDR2 SYDVKM. V was shortened by 7 bases and J by 7 bases, with 14 bases between the two germline ends. This CDR3 is 13 amino acids long.

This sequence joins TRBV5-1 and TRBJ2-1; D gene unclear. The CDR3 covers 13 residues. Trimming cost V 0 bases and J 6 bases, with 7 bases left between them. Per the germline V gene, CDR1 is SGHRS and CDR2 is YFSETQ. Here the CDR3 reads CASSLGRSNEQFF. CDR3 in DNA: TGCGCCAGCAGCTTGGGACGCAGCAATGAGCAGTTCTTC.

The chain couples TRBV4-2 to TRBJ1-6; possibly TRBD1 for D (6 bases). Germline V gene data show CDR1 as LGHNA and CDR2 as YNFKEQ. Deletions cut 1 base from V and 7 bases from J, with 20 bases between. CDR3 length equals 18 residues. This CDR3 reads CASSQGLYRDIGNSPLHF. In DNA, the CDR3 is TGTGCCAGCAGCCAAGGGTTATACCGGGACATCGGAAATTCACCCCTCCACTTT.

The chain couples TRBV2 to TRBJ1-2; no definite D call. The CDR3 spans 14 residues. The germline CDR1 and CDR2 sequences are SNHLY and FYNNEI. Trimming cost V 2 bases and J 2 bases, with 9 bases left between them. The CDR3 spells CASSERTGNYGYTF. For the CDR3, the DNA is TGTGCCAGCAGTGAAAGGACGGGGAACTATGGCTACACCTTC.

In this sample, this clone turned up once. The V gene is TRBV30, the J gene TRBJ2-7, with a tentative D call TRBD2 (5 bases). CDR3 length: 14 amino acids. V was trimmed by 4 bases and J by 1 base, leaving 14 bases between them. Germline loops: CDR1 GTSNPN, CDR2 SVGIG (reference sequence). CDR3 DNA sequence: TGTGCCTGGATGCCGAGCGGAACGTCCTACGAGCAGTACTTC. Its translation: CAWMPSGTSYEQYF.

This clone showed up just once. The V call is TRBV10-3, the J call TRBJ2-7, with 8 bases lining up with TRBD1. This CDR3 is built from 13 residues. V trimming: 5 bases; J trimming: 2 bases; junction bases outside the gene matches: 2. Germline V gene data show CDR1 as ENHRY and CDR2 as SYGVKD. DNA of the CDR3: TGTGCCATCAGTTGGGACAGGCCCTACGAGCAGTACTTC. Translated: CAISWDRPYEQYF.

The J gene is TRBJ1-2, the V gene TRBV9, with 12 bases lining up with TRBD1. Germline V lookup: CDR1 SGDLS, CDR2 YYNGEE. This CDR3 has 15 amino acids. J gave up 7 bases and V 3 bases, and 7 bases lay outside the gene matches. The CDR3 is CASSATGTGGRGYTF. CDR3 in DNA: TGTGCCAGCAGCGCCACGGGGACAGGGGGCCGTGGCTACACCTTC.

CDR3 in DNA: TGTGCCAGCAGCTCTGGGGCAGGGGATGGCTACACCTTC. It encodes CASSSGAGDGYTF. The chain has TRBV7-9 and TRBJ1-2, with D possibly matching TRBD1 (6 bases). Trimming removed 4 bases at V and 6 bases at J, with 12 bases between. Germline values: CDR1 SEHNR, CDR2 FQNEAQ (reference sequence). This CDR3 has 13 residues. The full variable domain, completed using reference TRBV7-9 and TRBJ1-2, is DTGVSQNPRHKITKRGQNVTFRCDPISEHNRLYWYRQTLGQGPEFLTYFQNEAQLEKSRLLSDRFSAERPKGSFSTLEIQRTEQGDSAMYLCASSSGAGDGYTFGSGTRLTVV.